This T cell receptor (beta chain) was obtained from a study of CD8 T cells in ankylosing spondylitis (TCRdb year 2017). Regarding the research as a whole: The study set out to find disease-linked TCR variants by profiling T cell receptor beta repertoires in ankylosing spondylitis patients and healthy donors. The whole study cohort included under 140 healthy donors and under 30 ankylosing spondylitis patients. Peripheral blood samples were taken, and synovial fluid was additionally collected from ankylosing spondylitis patients.

Counted from cysteine to phenylalanine, this CDR3 has 15 amino acids. The DNA shown is the 45-base CDR3, in frame from base 1. The germline V gene provides CDR1 SGHRS and CDR2 YFSETQ. Here is what the overall study found, with its caveats: A TCR beta motif of seven or eight highly homologous amino acid variants appeared characteristic of blood from ankylosing spondylitis patients. In peripheral blood, the disease-linked clones were found at relatively low frequencies and had a CD8+ phenotype. The disease-linked clones were reported as significantly enriched in matched synovial fluid samples from ankylosing spondylitis patients. Some motif variants had previously been reported in the synovial fluid and blood of reactive arthritis patients, which suggests shared mechanisms of disease initiation.

Sequencing instrument: Illumina HiSeq 2500. TCR beta libraries were prepared by quantitative 5'-RACE with molecular barcodes. The authors' analysis ran thus. Disease-linked TCR variants were identified with a new computational method built on a probabilistic model of VDJ rearrangement. The public sequencing data were trimmed at Q25 with fastp and processed into clonotypes with MiXCR by TCRdb, which kept only in-frame beta chains. Every CDR3 protein is listed once, alongside the most common genes and DNA of its rows. TCRdb, rather than the study authors, made the V and J calls. The sample table records 240,000 or so distinct CDR3 sequences; around 11% of these occur just once. Under 7% of the sample rests with the top ten. With respect to this clonotype: Its antigen is unknown. This may stem from a read error, because a much larger clone lies one nucleotide away.

The receptor was isolated from a male donor with ankylosing spondylitis or in good health (not recorded which). The rearranged chain carries TRBV5-1 and TRBJ2-7, with TRBD1 as a weak D call on 5 bases. Material: blood, either unsorted or a sorted T cell fraction (not recorded which). The nucleotide sequence is TGCGCCAGCAGGGTGGTATTCAGGGATTCCTACGTGCAGTACTTC. The resulting protein is CASRVVFRDSYVQYF.